Here is one TCR beta chain with its context. Only one count was recorded for this clone. There is no known antigen for this receptor. The sample holds no much larger clone one base away, and base qualities are not on file. Unstimulated PBMCs, after thawing, were stained for CD3, CD4 and CD8 and then FACS-sorted into CD3+CD4+ and CD3+CD8+ populations. All 8 studied subjects were randomized to immunosuppression withdrawal. The Qiagen DNeasy Blood and Tissue Kit was used for isolation of genomic DNA. Frozen genomic DNA underwent high-throughput TCRbeta CDR3 sequencing by immunoSEQ, including PCR amplification, mapping, bias correction and internal controls. On the authors' methods: Productive rearrangements were kept, and unique TCRbeta sequences were defined by CDR3 nucleotide sequence plus V and J gene. A sequence counted as donor-reactive only if the sequence showed at least 5-fold expansion in CFSE-low cells compared with unstimulated pre-transplant cells and had a frequency of at least 0.01%. To ensure at least 90% detection power, minimum frequency thresholds were set for each subject based on that subject's lowest-template unstimulated sample. Jensen-Shannon divergence between the top 1000 TCRbeta sequences post- versus pre-transplant served as the measure of repertoire turnover. Two-sided Fisher's exact tests were used to test for changes in the detection of donor-reactive sequences. Drawn from immuneACCESS, this table holds only the in-frame rearrangements with V and J called that TCRdb kept. Clones are partly lost; checked studies trace under half to an unresolved V gene and leave the rest unexplained. From that table come the V and J calls and clone size; the DNA was used to work out D and trimming. The sample data list tens of thousands of clones, and about 80% of these were observed just once. About 0.79% of the sample goes to the ten largest clones.

These data belong to a study of T cell clones after liver transplantation (dated by TCRdb to the late 2010s). Regarding the complete study: ITN030ST, the source of the samples, was a randomized trial that attempted immunosuppression withdrawal within 2 years of liver transplantation. Donor-reactive T cell clones were identified using TCRbeta sequencing after a pre-transplant mixed lymphocyte reaction and were then followed in post-transplant blood. Third party-reactive TCRbeta sequences were also identified from pre-transplant MLRs to serve as an antigen-independent comparator for donor-reactive sequences. Of the eight recipients, a few were HCV-positive, while the remaining recipients had been transplanted for non-autoimmune, non-viral indications. Until randomization at 12-24 months post-transplant, subjects were given standard immunosuppression, with no induction therapy. To count as tolerant, a recipient had to stay completely off immunosuppression for at least one year without liver enzymes climbing beyond twice the upper limit of normal. Blood samples were taken pre-transplant, pre-randomization before withdrawal, and post-randomization after full withdrawal or failed withdrawal. The study cohort included 8 liver transplant recipients, of whom 3 were classified as tolerant and 5 as non-tolerant. The full study reports these points: Because allograft tissue specimens were not available, migration of donor-reactive T cells into the graft, rather than deletion, may have occurred. In 5 of 8 subjects, circulating donor-reactive CD4 TCRbeta sequences decreased significantly after transplant, regardless of tolerance or HCV status. Low numbers of available donor cells limited the measurable donor-reactive repertoire in a couple of subjects. The conclusions were preliminary, being limited by small, heterogeneous patient numbers and by non-standardized post-transplant time points. A greater decline was seen for donor-reactive sequences than for third party-reactive sequences, suggesting partial antigen-specific deletion unrelated to withdrawal success. When repertoire turnover was taken into account, detection of donor-reactive sequences was significantly reduced in 7 of 8 subjects for CD4 and in 8 of 8 subjects for CD8.

Trimming at the junction amounts to 2 bases on V and 0 bases on J, and the germline ends lie 7 bases apart. CDR1 and CDR2, looked up from the germline V gene, are MDHEN and SYDVKM. From the cysteine through the phenylalanine, the CDR3 covers 14 amino acids. Only the CDR3 DNA is retained, 42 bases long and in frame from the first base. This TCR was recovered from a human patient who received a liver transplant. Following transplantation, part of the T cell population may be supplied by the graft donor rather than the patient. The chain employs TRBV28 and TRBJ2-5, and perhaps TRBD2 as D gene, on 6 matching bases. The specimen was CD4+ T cells from blood, collected 12 months after liver transplant. At the DNA level, the sequence is TGTGCCAGCAGTTTAGGGGGGAACCAAGAGACCCAGTACTTC. This is translated as CASSLGGNQETQYF.